This T cell receptor (beta chain) was sequenced during a study of blood T cells in healthy people across ages (dated by TCRdb to the mid-2010s). A note on the overall study: In model experiments, roughly one uniquely barcoded TCR beta cDNA molecule per two T cells was captured by template switching. The study measured age-related changes in TCR beta repertoire diversity using deep sequencing normalized with unique cDNA molecular identifiers. Donors were grouped into four age groups: young (average roughly 16 years), middle-aged (less than 40), aged (over 55) and long-lived (over 80). To avoid experimental bias, donors of different ages were randomly spread across the sequencing lanes. For two donors (one aged 18 to 30 and one aged 80 or older), the study analyzed two additional independent replicas of 1 million unique cDNA reads from the same blood draw. Results and caveats for the whole study, not just this receptor: As age increased, observed TCR beta diversity per million T cells dropped in a roughly linear way, and a significant reduction was already evident by age about 36. Because the CMV infection status of the donors was unknown, age-related changes in expanded clonotypes may potentially have been confounded. Observed TCR beta diversity correlated strongly with the percentage of naive T cells measured by flow cytometry. The long-lived group showed more naive CD4+ T cells, fewer expanded clones and increased TCR diversity than the aged group, suggesting age selection. Because profiling used bulk unsorted PBMCs, naive and antigen-experienced compartments could not be compared conclusively. Estimates of total diversity based on one million sequenced T cells were considered lower bounds and underestimates.

Here V drops 5 bases and J drops 8 bases, and the junction holds 11 bases not matched to any gene. The cysteine opens and the phenylalanine closes a CDR3 of 15 amino acids. Left in the record is the CDR3 DNA by itself, 45 bases read in frame from the first base. The germline V gene yields MDHEN for CDR1 and SYDVKM for CDR2. The library was made by 5' RACE. The run used an Illumina HiSeq 2500. A second PCR of roughly 6 to 11 cycles was run with a J-beta primer mix and a sample-barcoded 5' primer. A unique molecular identifier was introduced onto each TCR beta cDNA molecule by a template-switch 5' adaptor carrying 12 random nucleotides. Each sample yielded at least 3 million CDR3-containing paired-end reads. First-strand cDNA was synthesized from all RNA with the Mint cDNA synthesis kit, primed by a TRBC-specific oligonucleotide. All cDNA was treated with uracil-DNA glycosylase and then went through a first 18-cycle PCR with the universal primers M1SS and BC2_uni_R. As for the authors' bioinformatics: For normalization, 1 million high-quality reads, each with a distinct molecular identifier, were randomly selected from each sample. Instead of being binned into consensus sequences, reads that shared molecular identifiers were thrown out. MiTCR, set to a Q25 quality threshold and the strictest error-elimination algorithm, was used for CDR3 identification, clonotype clustering and error correction. A nonparametric unseen species model with Euler transformation was used to estimate lower-bound total TCR beta diversity. Using fastp at Q25 and MiXCR, TCRdb reprocessed the public reads and kept productive beta chains. Rows with one shared CDR3 protein collapse into an entry with the most common genes and DNA. The V and J calls reflect TCRdb's pipeline rather than the authors' work. The sample data list about 400,000 distinct CDR3 sequences, and 50% to 60% of these were observed just once. Under 65% of the sample goes to the ten largest clones.

This clonotype was seen repeatedly, ten times or more. Its antigen is still unknown. Base qualities are not recorded, but no much larger clone differs from it by a single base. The approximately 40 donors, aged about 6 to 100 years, were systemically healthy Caucasian individuals from Russia. Ten milliliters of peripheral blood were collected from each donor into EDTA-treated Vacutainer tubes. Ficoll-Paque density-gradient centrifugation was used to isolate PBMCs, with at least 7 million obtained per sample. Trizol reagent was used to extract total RNA from PBMCs, with at least 5.5 micrograms per sample. For every donor, an aliquot of PBMCs went through flow cytometry to measure the percentages of naive CD45RAhigh/CD27high T cells.

The clonotype originates from a man aged 60 to 75 in good health. The V gene is TRBV28 and the J gene is TRBJ1-2; 10 central bases correspond to TRBD1. The sequenced sample consisted of blood. CDR3 region: CASSPWTGGQGGYTF. In nucleotide form, the sequence is TGTGCCAGCAGTCCCTGGACAGGGGGTCAAGGAGGCTACACCTTC.